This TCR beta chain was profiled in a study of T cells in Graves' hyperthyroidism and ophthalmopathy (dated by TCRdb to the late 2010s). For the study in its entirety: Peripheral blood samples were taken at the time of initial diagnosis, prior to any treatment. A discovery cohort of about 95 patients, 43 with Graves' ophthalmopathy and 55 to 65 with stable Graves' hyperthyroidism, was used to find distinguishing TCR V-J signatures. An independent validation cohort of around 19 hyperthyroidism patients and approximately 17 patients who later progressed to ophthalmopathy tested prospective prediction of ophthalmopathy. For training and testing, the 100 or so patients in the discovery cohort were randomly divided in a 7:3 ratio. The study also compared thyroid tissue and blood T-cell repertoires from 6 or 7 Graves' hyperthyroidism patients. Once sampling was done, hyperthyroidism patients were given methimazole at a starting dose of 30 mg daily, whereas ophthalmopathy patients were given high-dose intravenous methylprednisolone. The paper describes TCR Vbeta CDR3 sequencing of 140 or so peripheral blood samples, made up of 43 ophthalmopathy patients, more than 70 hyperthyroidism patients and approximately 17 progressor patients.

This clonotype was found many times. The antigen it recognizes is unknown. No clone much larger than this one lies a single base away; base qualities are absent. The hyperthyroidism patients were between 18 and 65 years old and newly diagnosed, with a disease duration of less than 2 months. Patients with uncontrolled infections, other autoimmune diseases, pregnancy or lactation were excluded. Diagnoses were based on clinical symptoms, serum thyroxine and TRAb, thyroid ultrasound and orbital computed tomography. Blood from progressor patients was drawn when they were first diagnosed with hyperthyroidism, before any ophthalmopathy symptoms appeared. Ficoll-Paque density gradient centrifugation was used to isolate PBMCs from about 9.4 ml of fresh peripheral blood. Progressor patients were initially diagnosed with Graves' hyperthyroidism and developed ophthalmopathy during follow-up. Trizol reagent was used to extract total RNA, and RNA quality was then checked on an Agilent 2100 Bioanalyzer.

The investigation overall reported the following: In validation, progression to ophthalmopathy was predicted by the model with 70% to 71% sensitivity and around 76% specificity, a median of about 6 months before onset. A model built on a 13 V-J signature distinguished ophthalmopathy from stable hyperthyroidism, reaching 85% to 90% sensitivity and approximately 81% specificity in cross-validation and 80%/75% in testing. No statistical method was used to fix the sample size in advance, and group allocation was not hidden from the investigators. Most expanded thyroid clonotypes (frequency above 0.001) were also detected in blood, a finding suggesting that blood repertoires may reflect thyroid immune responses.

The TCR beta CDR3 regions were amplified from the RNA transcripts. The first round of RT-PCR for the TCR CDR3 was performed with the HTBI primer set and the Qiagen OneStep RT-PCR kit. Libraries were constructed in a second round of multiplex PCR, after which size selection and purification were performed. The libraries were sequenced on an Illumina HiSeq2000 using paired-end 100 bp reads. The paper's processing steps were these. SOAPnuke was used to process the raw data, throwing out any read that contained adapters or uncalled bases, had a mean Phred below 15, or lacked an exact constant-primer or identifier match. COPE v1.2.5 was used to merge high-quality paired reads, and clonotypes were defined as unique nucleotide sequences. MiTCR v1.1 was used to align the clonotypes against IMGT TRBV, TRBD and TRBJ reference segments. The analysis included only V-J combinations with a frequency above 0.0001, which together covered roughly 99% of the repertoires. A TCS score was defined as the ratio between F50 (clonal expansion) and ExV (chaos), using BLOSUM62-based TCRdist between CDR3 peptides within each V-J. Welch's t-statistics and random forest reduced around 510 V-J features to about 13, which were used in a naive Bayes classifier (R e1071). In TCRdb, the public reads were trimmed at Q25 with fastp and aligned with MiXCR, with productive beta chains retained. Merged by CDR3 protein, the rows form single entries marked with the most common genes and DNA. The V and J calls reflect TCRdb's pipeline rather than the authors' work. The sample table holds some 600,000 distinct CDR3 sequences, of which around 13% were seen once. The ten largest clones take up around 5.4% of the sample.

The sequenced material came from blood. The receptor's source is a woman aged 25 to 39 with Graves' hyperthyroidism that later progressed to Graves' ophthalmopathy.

The DNA reads TGTGCCAGCAGCCCATCAGGCAGGGGGCAATCACCCCTCCACTTT. This codes for CASSPSGRGQSPLHF. This sequence uses TRBV28 and TRBJ1-6; 8 central bases correspond to TRBD1. V has 6 bases trimmed and J has 10 bases trimmed; junction bases matching no gene number 11. According to the germline V gene, CDR1 reads MDHEN and CDR2 reads SYDVKM. The CDR3 sequence holds 15 residues, the cysteine and phenylalanine included. Only the CDR3 portion is preserved as DNA: 45 bases, with reading frame beginning at the first base.